This record covers a single TCR beta chain. This sample was taken from a study of technical replicates of blood from a handful of donors. The germline gives CDR1 GTSNPN, CDR2 SVGIG (reference sequence). The CDR3 has 13 residues. The V and J ends lost 1 base and 5 bases, in that order; junction bases with no gene match: 0. Only in-frame clones appear in the TCRdb table, and some are missing; sequencing was by immunoSEQ multiplex PCR. The profile shows 80,000 or so clones, 94% of them singletons. The gene calls are TRBV30 and TRBJ1-5; TRBD1 matches 9 bases. The sequencing input was T cells isolated from PBMCs. This TCR derives from a human donor in good health. CDR3 protein: CAWSGQGDQPQHF. CDR3 DNA sequence: TGTGCCTGGAGTGGACAGGGGGATCAGCCCCAGCATTTT.